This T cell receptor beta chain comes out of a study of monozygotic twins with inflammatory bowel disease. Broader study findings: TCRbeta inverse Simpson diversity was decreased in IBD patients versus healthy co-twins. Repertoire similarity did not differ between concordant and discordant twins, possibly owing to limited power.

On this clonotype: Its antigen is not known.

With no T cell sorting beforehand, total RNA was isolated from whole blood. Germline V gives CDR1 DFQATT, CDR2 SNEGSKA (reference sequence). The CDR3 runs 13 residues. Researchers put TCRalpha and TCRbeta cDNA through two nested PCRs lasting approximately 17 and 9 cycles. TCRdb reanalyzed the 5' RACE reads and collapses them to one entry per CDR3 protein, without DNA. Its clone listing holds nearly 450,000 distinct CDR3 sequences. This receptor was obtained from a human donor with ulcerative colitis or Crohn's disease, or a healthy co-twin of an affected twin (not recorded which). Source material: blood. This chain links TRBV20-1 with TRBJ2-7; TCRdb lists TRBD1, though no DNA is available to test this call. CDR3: CSAFRTGIHEQYF.